Only a few counts were recorded for the clone carrying this T cell receptor beta chain. The V gene's germline CDR1 is SQVTM and CDR2 ANQGSEA. The CDR3 runs to 15 residues. The V gene lost 8 bases and the J gene lost 0 bases, with 17 bases spanning the gap. PBMCs were isolated at a quantity of at least 6 million per sample. A second about 6 to 11 cycle PCR used barcoded and J-beta primers. Each cDNA molecule received a tag from a template-switch adaptor that had 12 random nucleotides. One entry per CDR3 protein results from TCRdb running MiXCR on the 5' RACE reads. This table holds some 700,000 distinct CDR3 sequences, 20% to 25% found once. The record originates from a study of blood T cells in healthy people across ages.

The chain carries TRBV29-1 and TRBJ2-1, with D unresolved. Sequenced: blood. This TCR was sampled from a man aged 70 or older in good health. The chain's CDR3 is CSFIPATRSYNEQFF. The CDR3 nucleotides are TGCAGCTTTATCCCAGCTACCCGCTCCTACAATGAGCAGTTCTTC.